A selection of T cell receptor beta chains follows, all from one sample in a study of blood T cell repertoires in COVID-19. Produced via immunoSEQ multiplex PCR; TCRdb's table is partial and in-frame only. The data contain 190,000 or so clones, approximately 86% of them singletons. Sequencing was done on a sample of peripheral blood. The receptors were sampled from a man aged 55 to 70 with COVID-19, enrolled during active disease. Each CDR3 is given with its conserved first and last residue. A D gene is named only where the DNA matches it firmly. Rows give clone size only sometimes, using once, few, many, or a class for an expanded clone.

. | TRBJ2-1 | . | TRBV24-1 | CATSRDSDNEQFF | TGTGCCACCAGCCGGGACTCAGACAATGAGCAGTTCTTC
. | TRBJ1-5 | . | TRBV25-1 | CASSSRGGDQPQHF | TGTGCCAGCAGTAGCAGGGGTGGGGATCAGCCCCAGCATTTT
. | TRBJ1-4 | . | TRBV6-5 | CASSYIGRVNEKLFF | TGTGCCAGCAGTTACATCGGGAGGGTTAATGAAAAACTGTTTTTT
. | TRBJ2-2 | . | TRBV15 | CATSTGFTGELFF | TGTGCCACCAGTACAGGGTTCACCGGGGAGCTGTTTTTT
. | TRBJ2-3 | . | TRBV25-1 | CASSEAVTDTQYF | TGTGCCAGCAGTGAGGCGGTCACAGATACGCAGTATTTT
. | TRBJ2-2 | TRBD1 | TRBV6-4 | CASRQGETGELFF | TGTGCCAGTCGACAGGGAGAAACCGGGGAGCTGTTTTTT
. | TRBJ2-2 | . | TRBV6-5 | CASINRDKTGELFF | TGTGCCAGCATTAACCGGGACAAGACCGGGGAGCTGTTTTTT
. | TRBJ1-2 | TRBD1 | TRBV5-4 | CASSWDRAIYGYTF | TGTGCCAGCAGCTGGGACAGGGCTATCTATGGCTACACCTTC
once | TRBJ1-1 | . | TRBV30 | CAWSSSGLGTEAFF | TGTGCCTGGAGTTCCTCAGGACTGGGCACTGAAGCTTTCTTT
. | TRBJ1-4 | TRBD1 | TRBV18 | CASSPLDRGSNEKLFF | TGTGCCAGCTCACCCCTTGACAGGGGATCTAATGAAAAACTGTTTTTT
. | TRBJ2-5 | . | TRBV15 | CATSRGRLGLVETQYF | TGTGCCACCAGCAGAGGTAGACTAGGACTGGTGGAGACCCAGTACTTC
. | TRBJ2-2 | TRBD1 | TRBV6-4 | CASSLGTGGVIGELFF | TGTGCCAGCAGTCTCGGTACAGGGGGCGTTATCGGGGAGCTGTTTTTT
. | TRBJ2-7 | . | TRBV6-1 | CASSEEALEYF | TGTGCCAGCAGTGAAGAAGCTTTGGAGTACTTC
few | TRBJ2-4 | . | TRBV30 | CAWSESEHIQYF | TGTGCCTGGAGTGAGTCCGAGCACATTCAGTACTTC
. | TRBJ1-4 | . | TRBV7-9 | CASSSRIATNEKLFF | TGTGCCAGCAGCTCGAGAATTGCAACTAATGAAAAACTGTTTTTT
. | TRBJ2-2 | TRBD2 | TRBV6-2/TRBV6-3 | CASSLLAGVGGELFF | TGTGCCAGCAGCCTTTTAGCGGGAGTGGGCGGGGAGCTGTTTTTT
once | TRBJ1-2 | . | TRBV25-1 | CASSGTGRGYTF | TGTGCCAGCAGTGGCACAGGGAGAGGCTACACCTTC
. | TRBJ2-3 | TRBD2 | TRBV20-1 | CSASALAGNTDTQYF | TGCAGTGCTAGTGCACTAGCGGGAAACACAGATACGCAGTATTTT
. | TRBJ2-2 | . | TRBV5-1 | CASTPQGQSTGELFF | TGCGCCAGCACGCCCCAGGGGCAAAGCACCGGGGAGCTGTTTTTT
. | TRBJ1-2 | TRBD1 | TRBV5-6 | CASSLGAGGSYGYTF | TGTGCCAGCAGCTTGGGCGCAGGGGGTTCCTATGGCTACACCTTC
. | TRBJ2-2 | TRBD2 | TRBV4-2 | CASSPERRLAQTGELFF | TGTGCCAGCAGCCCCGAGAGGAGACTAGCGCAAACCGGGGAGCTGTTTTTT
. | TRBJ1-3 | . | TRBV6-2/TRBV6-3 | CASSRDTSSGNTIYF | TGTGCCAGCAGTAGGGACACGAGCTCTGGAAACACCATATATTTT
. | TRBJ1-2 | . | TRBV9 | CASSVDMGSYYGYTF | TGTGCCAGCAGCGTAGATATGGGCTCCTACTATGGCTACACCTTC
. | TRBJ2-5 | TRBD1 | TRBV7-9 | CASSLGQGQETQYF | TGTGCCAGCAGCTTGGGACAGGGTCAAGAGACCCAGTACTTC
once | TRBJ2-2 | . | TRBV5-1 | CASSLRAGVDTGELFF | TGCGCCAGCAGCTTGAGGGCAGGGGTAGACACCGGGGAGCTGTTTTTT
. | TRBJ2-3 | . | TRBV7-3 | CASSRWGTSTDTQYF | TGTGCCAGCTCCCGGTGGGGCACCAGCACAGATACGCAGTATTTT
. | TRBJ2-1 | TRBD1 | TRBV5-1 | CASSTGTGVLNEQFF | TGCGCCAGCAGCACCGGGACAGGGGTGCTCAATGAGCAGTTCTTC
few | TRBJ1-2 | . | TRBV7-2 | CASSLSGVNYGYTF | TGTGCCAGCAGCTTATCAGGGGTAAACTATGGCTACACCTTC
. | TRBJ1-6 | . | TRBV5-1 | CASSLTREAGNSPLHF | TGCGCCAGCAGCTTGACCAGGGAGGCTGGCAATTCACCCCTCCACTTT
. | TRBJ1-2 | . | TRBV28 | CASSPRPRGGYTF | TGTGCCAGCAGTCCGAGGCCCCGGGGTGGCTACACCTTC
once | TRBJ1-2 | . | TRBV11-2 | CASSLVYSYGYTF | TGTGCCAGCAGCTTAGTGTACAGCTATGGCTACACCTTC
. | TRBJ2-1 | . | TRBV27 | CASSLGGGPYNEQFF | TGTGCCAGCAGTCTCGGTGGGGGCCCTTACAATGAGCAGTTCTTC
. | TRBJ2-7 | TRBD2 | TRBV4-1 | CASSQDNGGRSYEQYF | TGCGCCAGCAGCCAAGATAATGGCGGGAGGTCCTACGAGCAGTACTTC